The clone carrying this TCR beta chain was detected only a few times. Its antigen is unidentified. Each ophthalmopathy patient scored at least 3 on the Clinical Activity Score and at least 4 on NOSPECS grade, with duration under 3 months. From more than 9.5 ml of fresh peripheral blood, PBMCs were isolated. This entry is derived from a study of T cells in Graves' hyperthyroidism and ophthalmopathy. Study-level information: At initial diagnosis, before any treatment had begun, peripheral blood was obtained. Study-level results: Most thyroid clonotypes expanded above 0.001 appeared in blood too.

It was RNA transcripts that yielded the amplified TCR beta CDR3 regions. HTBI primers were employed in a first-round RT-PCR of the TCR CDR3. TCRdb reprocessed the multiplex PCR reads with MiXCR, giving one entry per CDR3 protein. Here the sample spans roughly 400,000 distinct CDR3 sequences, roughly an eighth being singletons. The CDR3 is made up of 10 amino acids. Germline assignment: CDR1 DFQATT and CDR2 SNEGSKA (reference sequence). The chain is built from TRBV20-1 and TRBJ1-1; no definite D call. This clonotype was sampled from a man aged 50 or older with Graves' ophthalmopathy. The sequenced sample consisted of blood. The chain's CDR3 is CSPDGNLAFF. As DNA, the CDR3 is TGCAGCCCTGACGGGAACCTGGCTTTCTTT.